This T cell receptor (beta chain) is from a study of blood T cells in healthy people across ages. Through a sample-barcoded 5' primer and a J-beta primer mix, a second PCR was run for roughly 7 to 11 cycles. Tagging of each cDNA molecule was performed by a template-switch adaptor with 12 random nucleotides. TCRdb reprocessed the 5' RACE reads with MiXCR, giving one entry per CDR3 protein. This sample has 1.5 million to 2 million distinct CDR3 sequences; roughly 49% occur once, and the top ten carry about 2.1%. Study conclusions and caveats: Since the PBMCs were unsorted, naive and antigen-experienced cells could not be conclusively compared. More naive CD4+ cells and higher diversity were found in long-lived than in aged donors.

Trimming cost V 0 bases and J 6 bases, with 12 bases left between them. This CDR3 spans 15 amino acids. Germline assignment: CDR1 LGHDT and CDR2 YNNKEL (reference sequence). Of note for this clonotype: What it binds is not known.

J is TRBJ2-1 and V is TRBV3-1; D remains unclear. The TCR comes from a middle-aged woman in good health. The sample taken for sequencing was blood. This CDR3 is CASSQDTRPGNEQFF. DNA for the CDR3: TGTGCCAGCAGCCAAGATACTCGACCGGGCAATGAGCAGTTCTTC.